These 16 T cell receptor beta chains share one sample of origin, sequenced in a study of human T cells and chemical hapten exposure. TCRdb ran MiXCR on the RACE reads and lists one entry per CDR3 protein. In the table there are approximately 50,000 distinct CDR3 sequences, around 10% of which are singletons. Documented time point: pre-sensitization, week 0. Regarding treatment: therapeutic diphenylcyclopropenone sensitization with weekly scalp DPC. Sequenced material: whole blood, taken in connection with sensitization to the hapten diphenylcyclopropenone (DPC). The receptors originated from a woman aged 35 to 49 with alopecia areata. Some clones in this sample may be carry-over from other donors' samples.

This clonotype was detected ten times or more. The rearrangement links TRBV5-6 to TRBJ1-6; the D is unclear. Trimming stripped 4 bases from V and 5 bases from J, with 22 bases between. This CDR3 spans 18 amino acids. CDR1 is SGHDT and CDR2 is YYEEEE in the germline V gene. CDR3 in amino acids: CASSPSTLGGRDNSPLHF. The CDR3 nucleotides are TGTGCCAGCAGCCCATCCACCCTCGGAGGGCGTGATAATTCACCCCTCCACTTT.

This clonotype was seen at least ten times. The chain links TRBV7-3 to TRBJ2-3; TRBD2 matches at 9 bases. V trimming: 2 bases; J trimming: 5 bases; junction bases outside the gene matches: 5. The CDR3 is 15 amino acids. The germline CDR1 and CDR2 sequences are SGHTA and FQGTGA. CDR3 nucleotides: TGTGCCAGCAGCTTACAAGCGGGGGGCAGAGATACGCAGTATTTT. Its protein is CASSLQAGGRDTQYF.

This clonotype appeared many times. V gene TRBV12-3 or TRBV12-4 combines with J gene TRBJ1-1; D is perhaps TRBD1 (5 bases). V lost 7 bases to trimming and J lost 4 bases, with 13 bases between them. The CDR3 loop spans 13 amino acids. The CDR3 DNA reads TGTGCCAGCAAAACCTGGGGGGGCACTGAAGCTTTCTTT. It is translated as CASKTWGGTEAFF.

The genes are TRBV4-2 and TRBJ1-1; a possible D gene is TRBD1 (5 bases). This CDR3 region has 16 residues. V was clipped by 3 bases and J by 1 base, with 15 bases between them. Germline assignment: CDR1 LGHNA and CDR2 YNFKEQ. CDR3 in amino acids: CASSHPRGGKNTEAFF. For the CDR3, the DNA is TGTGCCAGCAGCCACCCCCGGGGGGGAAAGAACACTGAAGCTTTCTTT.

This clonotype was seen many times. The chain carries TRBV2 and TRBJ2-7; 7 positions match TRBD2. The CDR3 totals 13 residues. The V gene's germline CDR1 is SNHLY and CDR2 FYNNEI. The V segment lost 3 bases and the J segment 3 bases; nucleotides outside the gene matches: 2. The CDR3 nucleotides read TGTGCCAGCAGTGATCGGACTAGCTACGAGCAGTACTTC. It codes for CASSDRTSYEQYF. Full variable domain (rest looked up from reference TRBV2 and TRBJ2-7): EPEVTQTPSHQVTQMGQEVILRCVPISNHLYFYWYRQILGQKVEFLVSFYNNEISEKSEIFDDQFSVERPDGSNFTLKIRSTKLEDSAMYFCASSDRTSYEQYFGPGTRLTVT.

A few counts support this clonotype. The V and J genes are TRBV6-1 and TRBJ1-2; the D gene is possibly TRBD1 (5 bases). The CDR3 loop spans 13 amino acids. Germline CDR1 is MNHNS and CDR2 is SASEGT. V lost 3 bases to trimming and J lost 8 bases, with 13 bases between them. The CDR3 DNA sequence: TGTGCCAGCAGTGACCGGGCAGGGAGCGGCTACACCTTC. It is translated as CASSDRAGSGYTF.

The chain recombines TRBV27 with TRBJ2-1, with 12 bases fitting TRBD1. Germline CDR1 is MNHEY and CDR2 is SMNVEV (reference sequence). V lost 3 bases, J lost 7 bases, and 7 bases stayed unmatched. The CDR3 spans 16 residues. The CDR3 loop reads CASSFNRDRGRNEQFF. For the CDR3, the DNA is TGTGCCAGCAGTTTCAACCGGGACAGGGGGCGGAATGAGCAGTTCTTC.

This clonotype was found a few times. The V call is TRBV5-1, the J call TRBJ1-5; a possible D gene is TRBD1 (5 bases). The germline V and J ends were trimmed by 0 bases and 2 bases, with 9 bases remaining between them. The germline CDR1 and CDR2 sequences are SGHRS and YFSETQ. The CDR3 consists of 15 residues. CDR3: CASSLASGRNQPQHF. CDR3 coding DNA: TGCGCCAGCAGCTTGGCGTCGGGGCGCAATCAGCCCCAGCATTTT.

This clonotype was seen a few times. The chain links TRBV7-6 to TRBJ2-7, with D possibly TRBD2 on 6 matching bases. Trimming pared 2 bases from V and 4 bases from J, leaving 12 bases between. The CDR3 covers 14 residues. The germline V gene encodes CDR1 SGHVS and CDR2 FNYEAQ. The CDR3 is CASSLRQEGYEQYF. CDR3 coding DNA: TGTGCCAGCAGCTTACGGCAGGAGGGGTACGAGCAGTACTTC.

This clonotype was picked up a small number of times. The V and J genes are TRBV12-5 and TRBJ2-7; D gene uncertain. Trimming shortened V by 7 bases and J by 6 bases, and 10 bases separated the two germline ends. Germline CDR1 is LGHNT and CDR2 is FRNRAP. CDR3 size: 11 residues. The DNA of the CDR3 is TGTGCTAGTGCCACCTCGATCGAGCAGTACTTC. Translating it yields CASATSIEQYF. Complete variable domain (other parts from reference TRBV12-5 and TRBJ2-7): DARVTQTPRHKVTEMGQEVTMRCQPILGHNTVFWYRQTMMQGLELLAYFRNRAPLDDSGMPKDRFSAEMPDATLATLKIQPSEPRDSAVYFCASATSIEQYFGPGTRLTVT.

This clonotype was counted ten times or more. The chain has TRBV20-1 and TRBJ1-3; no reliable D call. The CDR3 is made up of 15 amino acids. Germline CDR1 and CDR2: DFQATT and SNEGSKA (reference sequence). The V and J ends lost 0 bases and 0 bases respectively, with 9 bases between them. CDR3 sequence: CSARDQVGSGNTIYF. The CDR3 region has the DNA TGCAGTGCTAGAGATCAGGTGGGCTCTGGAAACACCATATATTTT.

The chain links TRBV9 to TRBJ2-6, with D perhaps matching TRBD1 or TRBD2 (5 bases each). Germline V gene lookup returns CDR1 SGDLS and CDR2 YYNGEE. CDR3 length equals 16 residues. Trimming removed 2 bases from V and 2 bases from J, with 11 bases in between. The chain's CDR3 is CASSVLSGPGANVLTF. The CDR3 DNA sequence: TGTGCCAGCAGCGTCTTATCGGGGCCTGGGGCCAACGTCCTGACTTTC. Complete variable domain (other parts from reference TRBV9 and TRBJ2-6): DSGVTQTPKHLITATGQRVTLRCSPRSGDLSVYWYQQSLDQGLQFLIQYYNGEERAKGNILERFSAQQFPDLHSELNLSSLELGDSALYFCASSVLSGPGANVLTFGAGSRLTVL.

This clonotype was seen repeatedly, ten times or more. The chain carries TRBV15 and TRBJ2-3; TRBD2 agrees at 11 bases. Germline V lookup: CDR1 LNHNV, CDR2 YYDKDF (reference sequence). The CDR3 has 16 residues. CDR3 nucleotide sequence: TGTGACAGGGGACTTCTAGCGGGAGGCGTCGCAGATACGCAGTATTTT. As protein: CDRGLLAGGVADTQYF.

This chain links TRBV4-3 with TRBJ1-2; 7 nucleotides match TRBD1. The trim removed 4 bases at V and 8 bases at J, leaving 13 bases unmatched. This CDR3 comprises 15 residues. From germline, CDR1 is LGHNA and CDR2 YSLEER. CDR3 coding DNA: TGCGCCAGCAGCCGAACGGGCAGGGGGACCGACGGCTACACCTTC. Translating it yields CASSRTGRGTDGYTF.

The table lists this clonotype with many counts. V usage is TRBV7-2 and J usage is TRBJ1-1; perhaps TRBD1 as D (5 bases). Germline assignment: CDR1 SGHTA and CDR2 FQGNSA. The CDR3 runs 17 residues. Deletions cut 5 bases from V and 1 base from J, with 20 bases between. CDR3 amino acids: CASSTRLLGPANTEAFF. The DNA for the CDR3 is TGTGCCAGCAGCACCAGGCTTCTGGGACCGGCGAACACTGAAGCTTTCTTT.

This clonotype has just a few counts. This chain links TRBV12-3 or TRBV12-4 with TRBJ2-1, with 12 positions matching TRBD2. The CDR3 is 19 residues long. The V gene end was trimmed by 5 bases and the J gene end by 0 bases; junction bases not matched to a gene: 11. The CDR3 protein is CASSHDLASGRASYNEQFF. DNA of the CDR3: TGTGCCAGCAGTCACGACCTCGCTAGCGGGAGGGCCTCCTACAATGAGCAGTTCTTC.